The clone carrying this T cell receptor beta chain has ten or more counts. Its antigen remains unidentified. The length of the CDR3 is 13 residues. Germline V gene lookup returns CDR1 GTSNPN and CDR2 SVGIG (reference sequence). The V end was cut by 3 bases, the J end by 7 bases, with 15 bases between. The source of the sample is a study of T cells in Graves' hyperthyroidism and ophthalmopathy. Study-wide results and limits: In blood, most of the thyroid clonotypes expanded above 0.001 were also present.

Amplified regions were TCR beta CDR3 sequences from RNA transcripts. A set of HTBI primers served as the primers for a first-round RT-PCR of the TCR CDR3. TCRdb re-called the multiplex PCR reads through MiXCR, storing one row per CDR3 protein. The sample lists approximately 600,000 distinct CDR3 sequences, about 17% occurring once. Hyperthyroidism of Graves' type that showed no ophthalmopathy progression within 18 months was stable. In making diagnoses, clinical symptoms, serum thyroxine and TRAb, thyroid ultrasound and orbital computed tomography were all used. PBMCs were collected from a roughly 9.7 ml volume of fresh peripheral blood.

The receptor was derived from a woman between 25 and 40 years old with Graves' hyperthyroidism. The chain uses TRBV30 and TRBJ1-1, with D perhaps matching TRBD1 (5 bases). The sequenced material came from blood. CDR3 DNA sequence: TGTGCCTGGAGCGTACTCCGGGACCGTGAAGCTTTCTTT. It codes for CAWSVLRDREAFF.